The 2 T cell receptor beta chains below all came from one sample that was sequenced in a study of shared clonotypes between healthy human individuals (dated by TCRdb to 2019 to 2021). Libraries were built with the immunoSEQ multiplex PCR assay. Sourced from immuneACCESS, this table was stored by TCRdb with only in-frame sequences that have V and J called. A share of the clones is absent; for the studies checked, an unresolved V gene accounts for under half, and the remainder has no known explanation. The sample table lists about 2.3 million clones, roughly 93% of them with a count of one. The top ten clonotypes cover 0.35% to 0.5% of the sample. Material for sequencing was naive CD4+ T cells from PBMCs. This sample's cell subset or site label indicates: CD45RA+ positively selected. These receptors originate from a man between 18 and 35 years old in good health. Some clones in this sample may be carry-over from other donors' samples.

This chain connects TRBV6-5 to TRBJ2-7; 9 positions agree with TRBD1. The germline V gene has CDR1 MNHEY and CDR2 SVGAGI. V lost 2 bases, J lost 1 base, and 6 bases stayed unmatched. This CDR3 is built from 16 residues. The CDR3 DNA reads as TGTGCCAGCAGTTACGCGGGACAGGGTCTTTCCTACGAGCAGTACTTC. Amino acids: CASSYAGQGLSYEQYF.

Worth noting for this clone: Within the sample, other DNA sequences also encode this same CDR3. The chain carries TRBV9 and TRBJ2-1, with 8 bases fitting TRBD2. V lost 4 bases, J lost 0 bases, and 3 bases stayed unmatched. Germline V gene data show CDR1 as SGDLS and CDR2 as YYNGEE. CDR3 length equals 15 residues. The CDR3 loop is CASSRGGSSYNEQFF. In nucleotides, the CDR3 is TGTGCCAGCAGCCGCGGGGGGAGCTCCTACAATGAGCAGTTCTTC.